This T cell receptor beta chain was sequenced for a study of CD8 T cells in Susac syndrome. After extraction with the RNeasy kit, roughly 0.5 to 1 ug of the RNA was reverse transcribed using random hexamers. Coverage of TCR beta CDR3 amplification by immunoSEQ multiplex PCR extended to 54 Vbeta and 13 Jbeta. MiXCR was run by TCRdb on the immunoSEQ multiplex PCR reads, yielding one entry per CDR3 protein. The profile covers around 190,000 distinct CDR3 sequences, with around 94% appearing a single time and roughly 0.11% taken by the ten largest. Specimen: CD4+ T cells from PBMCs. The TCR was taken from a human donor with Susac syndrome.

This CDR3 is CSVEWGPSYGYTF. CDR3 in DNA: TGCAGCGTTGAGTGGGGGCCAAGCTATGGCTACACCTTC. The chain carries TRBV29-1 and TRBJ1-2, with D possibly being TRBD1 (6 bases). The CDR3 runs 13 residues. V was shortened by 3 bases and J by 4 bases, with 12 bases between the two germline ends. Germline assignment: CDR1 SQVTM and CDR2 ANQGSEA.